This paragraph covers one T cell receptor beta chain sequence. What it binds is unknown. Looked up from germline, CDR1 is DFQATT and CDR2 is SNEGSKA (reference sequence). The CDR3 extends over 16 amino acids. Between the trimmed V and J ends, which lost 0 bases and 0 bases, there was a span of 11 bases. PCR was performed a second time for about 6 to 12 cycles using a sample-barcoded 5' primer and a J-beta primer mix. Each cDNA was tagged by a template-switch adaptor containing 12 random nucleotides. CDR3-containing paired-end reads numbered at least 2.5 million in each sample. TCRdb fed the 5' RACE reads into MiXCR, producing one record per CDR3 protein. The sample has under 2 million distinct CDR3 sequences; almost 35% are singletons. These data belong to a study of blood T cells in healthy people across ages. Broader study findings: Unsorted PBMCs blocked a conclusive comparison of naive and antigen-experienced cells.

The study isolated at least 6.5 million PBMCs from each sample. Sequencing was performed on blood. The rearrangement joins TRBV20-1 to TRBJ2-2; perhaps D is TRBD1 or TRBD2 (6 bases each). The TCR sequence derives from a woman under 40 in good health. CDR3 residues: CSARDLGGPNTGELFF. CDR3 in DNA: TGCAGTGCTAGAGATCTGGGGGGCCCGAACACCGGGGAGCTGTTTTTT.